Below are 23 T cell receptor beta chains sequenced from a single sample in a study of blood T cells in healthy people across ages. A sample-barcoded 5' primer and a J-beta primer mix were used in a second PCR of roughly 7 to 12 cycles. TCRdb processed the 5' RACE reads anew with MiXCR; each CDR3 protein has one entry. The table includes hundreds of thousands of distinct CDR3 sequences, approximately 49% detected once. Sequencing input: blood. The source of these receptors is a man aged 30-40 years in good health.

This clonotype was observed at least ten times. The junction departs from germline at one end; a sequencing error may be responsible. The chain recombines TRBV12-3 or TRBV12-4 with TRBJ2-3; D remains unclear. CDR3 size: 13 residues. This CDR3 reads CASSLGSPDTQYF. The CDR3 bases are TGTGCCAGCAGCTTAGGATCCCCAGATACGCAGTATTTT.

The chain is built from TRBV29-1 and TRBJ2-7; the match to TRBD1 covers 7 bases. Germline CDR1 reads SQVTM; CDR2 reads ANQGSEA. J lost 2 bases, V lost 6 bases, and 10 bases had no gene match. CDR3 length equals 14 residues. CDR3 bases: TGCAGCGTCCGAACAGGGGAGCCCCCCTACGAGCAGTACTTC. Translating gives CSVRTGEPPYEQYF.

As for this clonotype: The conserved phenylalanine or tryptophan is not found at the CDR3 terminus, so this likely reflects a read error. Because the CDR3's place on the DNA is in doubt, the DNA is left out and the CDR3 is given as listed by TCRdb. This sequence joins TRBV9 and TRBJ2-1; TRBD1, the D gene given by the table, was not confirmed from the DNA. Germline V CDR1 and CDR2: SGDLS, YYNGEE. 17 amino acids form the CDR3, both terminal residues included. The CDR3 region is CASSVAPTQGRGYTFGS.

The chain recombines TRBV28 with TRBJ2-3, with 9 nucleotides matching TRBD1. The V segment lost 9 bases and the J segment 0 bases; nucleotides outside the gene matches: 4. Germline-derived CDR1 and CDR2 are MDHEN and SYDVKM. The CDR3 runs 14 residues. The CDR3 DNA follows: TGTGCCAGTCACAGGGGGCGGAGCACAGATACGCAGTATTTT. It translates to CASHRGRSTDTQYF.

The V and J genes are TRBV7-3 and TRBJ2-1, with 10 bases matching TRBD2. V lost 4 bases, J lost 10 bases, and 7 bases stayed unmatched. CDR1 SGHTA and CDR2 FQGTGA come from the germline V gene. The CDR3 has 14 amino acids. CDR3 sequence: CASSSSGGVSEQFF. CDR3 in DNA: TGTGCCAGCAGCTCAAGCGGGGGGGTAAGCGAGCAGTTCTTC.

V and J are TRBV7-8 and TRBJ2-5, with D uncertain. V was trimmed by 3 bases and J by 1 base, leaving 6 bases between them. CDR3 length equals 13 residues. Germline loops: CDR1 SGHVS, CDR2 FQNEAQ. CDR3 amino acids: CASSLIFQETQYF. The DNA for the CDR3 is TGTGCCAGCAGCTTGATATTCCAAGAGACCCAGTACTTC.

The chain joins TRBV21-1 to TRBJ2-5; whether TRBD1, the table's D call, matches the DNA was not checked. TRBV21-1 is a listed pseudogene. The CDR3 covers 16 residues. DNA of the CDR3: TGTGCCAGCAGCCCCTGGCAGTTCTGGGAGCAAGAGACCCAGTACTTC. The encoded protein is CASSPWQFWEQETQYF.

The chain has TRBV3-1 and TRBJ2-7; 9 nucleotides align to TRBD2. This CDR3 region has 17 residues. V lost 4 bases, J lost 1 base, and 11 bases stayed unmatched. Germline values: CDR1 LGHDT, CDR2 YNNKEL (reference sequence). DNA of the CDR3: TGTGCCAGCAGCCGGGGTAGAAGCGGGGGGTTTTCCTACGAGCAGTACTTC. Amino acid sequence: CASSRGRSGGFSYEQYF.

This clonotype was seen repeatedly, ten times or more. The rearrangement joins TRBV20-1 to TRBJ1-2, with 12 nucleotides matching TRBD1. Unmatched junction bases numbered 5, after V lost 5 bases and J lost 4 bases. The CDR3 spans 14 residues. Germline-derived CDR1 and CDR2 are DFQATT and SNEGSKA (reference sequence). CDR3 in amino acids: CSAAGTGGAYGYTF. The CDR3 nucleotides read TGCAGTGCTGCCGGGACAGGGGGCGCCTATGGCTACACCTTC.

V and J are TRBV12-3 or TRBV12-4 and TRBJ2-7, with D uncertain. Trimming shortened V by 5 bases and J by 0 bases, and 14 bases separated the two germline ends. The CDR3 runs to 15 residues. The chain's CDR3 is CASSTSDASSYEQYF. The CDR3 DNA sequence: TGTGCCAGCAGTACCTCTGACGCGAGCTCCTACGAGCAGTACTTC.

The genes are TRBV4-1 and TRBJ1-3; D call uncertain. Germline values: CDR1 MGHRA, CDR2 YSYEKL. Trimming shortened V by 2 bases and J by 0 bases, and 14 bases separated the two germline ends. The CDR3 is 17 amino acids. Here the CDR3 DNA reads TGCGCCAGCAGCCAACCGTTGGACGGCCACTCTGGAAACACCATATATTTT. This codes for CASSQPLDGHSGNTIYF.

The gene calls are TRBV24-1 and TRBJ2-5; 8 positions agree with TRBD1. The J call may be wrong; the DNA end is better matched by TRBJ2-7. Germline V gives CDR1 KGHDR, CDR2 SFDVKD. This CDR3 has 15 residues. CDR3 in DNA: TGTGCCACCGGTGGAGGACAGGGAAGCTCCTACGAGCAGTACTTC. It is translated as CATGGGQGSSYEQYF.

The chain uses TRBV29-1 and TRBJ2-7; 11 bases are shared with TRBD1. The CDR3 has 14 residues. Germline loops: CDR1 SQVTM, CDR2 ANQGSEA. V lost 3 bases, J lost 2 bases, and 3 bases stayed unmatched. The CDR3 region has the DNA TGCAGCGTTGAGACGGGACAGGGGGCCTACGAGCAGTACTTC. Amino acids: CSVETGQGAYEQYF.

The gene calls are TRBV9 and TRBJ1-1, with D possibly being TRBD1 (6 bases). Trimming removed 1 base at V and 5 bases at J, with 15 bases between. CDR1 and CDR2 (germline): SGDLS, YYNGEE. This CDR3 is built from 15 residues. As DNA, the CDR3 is TGTGCCAGCAGCGTATTCGGGTCAGGGGAAACTGAAGCTTTCTTT. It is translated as CASSVFGSGETEAFF.

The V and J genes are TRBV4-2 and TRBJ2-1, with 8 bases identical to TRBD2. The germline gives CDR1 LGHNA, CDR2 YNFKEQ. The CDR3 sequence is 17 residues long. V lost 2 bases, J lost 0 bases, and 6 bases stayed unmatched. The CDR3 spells CASSQYRGGASYNEQFF. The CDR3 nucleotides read TGTGCCAGCAGCCAATATCGGGGGGGGGCCTCCTACAATGAGCAGTTCTTC.

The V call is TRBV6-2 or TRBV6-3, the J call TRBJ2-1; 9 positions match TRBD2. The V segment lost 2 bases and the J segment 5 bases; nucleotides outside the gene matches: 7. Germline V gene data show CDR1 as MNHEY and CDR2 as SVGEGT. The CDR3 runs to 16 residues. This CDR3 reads CASSYGGSGGHNEQFF. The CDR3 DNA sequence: TGTGCCAGCAGTTACGGGGGTAGCGGGGGCCACAATGAGCAGTTCTTC.

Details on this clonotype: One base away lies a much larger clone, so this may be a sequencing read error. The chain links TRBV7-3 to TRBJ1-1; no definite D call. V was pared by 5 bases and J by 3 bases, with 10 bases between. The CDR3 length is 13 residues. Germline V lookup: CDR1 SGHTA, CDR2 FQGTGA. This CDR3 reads CASSAAADTEAFF. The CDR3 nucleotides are TGTGCCAGCAGCGCCGCCGCGGACACTGAAGCTTTCTTT.

The CDR3 nucleotides are TGTGCCAGCAGGATCGGGAGGGGGCGCTGGGCAGATACGCAGTATTTT. It translates to CASRIGRGRWADTQYF. The rearrangement uses TRBV11-2 and TRBJ2-3, with a weak D call TRBD2 (8 bases). The CDR3 totals 16 residues. V lost 6 bases and J lost 4, with 20 bases in between. Per the germline V gene, CDR1 is SGHAT and CDR2 is FQNNGV. The full variable domain, in which reference TRBV11-2 and TRBJ2-3 provide the parts outside the CDR3, is EAGVAQSPRYKIIEKRQSVAFWCNPISGHATLYWYQQILGQGPKLLIQFQNNGVVDDSQLPKDRFSAERLKGVDSTLKIQPAKLEDSAVYLCASRIGRGRWADTQYFGPGTRLTVL.

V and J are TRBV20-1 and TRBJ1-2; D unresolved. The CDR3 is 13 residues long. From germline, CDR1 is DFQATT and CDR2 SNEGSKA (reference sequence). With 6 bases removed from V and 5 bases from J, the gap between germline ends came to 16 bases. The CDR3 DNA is TGCAGTGCCTCTGGGTCCCTCGGGTATGGCTACACCTTC. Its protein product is CSASGSLGYGYTF.

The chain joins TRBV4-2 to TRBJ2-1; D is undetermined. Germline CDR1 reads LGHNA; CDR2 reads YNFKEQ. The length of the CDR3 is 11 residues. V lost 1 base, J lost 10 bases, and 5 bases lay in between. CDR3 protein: CASSQADEQFF. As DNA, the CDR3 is TGTGCCAGCAGCCAAGCGGACGAGCAGTTCTTC.

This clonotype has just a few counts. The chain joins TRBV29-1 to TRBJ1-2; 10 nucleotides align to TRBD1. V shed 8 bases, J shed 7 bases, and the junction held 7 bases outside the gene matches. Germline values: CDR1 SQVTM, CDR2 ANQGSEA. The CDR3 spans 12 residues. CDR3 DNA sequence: TGCAGCACGGACAGGGGGTTATTTGGCTACACCTTC. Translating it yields CSTDRGLFGYTF.

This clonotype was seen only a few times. The CDR3 is CASSLGTGAYSNQPQHF. DNA of the CDR3: TGCGCCAGCAGCTTGGGGACAGGTGCTTATAGCAATCAGCCCCAGCATTTT. The chain has TRBV5-1 and TRBJ1-5; 7 nucleotides match TRBD1. V dropped 0 bases and J dropped 0; count of bases not matched to a gene: 6. CDR3 length equals 17 residues. CDR1 is SGHRS, CDR2 YFSETQ, per germline.

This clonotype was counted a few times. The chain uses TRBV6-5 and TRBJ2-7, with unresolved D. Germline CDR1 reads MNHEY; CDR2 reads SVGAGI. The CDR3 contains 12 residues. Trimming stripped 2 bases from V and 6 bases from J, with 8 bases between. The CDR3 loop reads CASSYVLSEQYF. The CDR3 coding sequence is TGTGCCAGCAGTTACGTCCTTAGCGAGCAGTACTTC.